The rows below give T cell receptor beta chains drawn from one sample of a study of T-cell reconstitution after alpha-beta-depleted transplantation in children. TCRdb redid the calling of the PCR reads with MiXCR, one entry per CDR3 protein. The sample consists of approximately 520,000 distinct CDR3 sequences, over 10% of them appearing once. This material consisted of PBMCs, mostly from graft donor cells, taken 180 days after TCRalphabeta/CD19-depleted stem cell transplant. Receptor source: a female patient aged 2-10 years who had a stem cell transplant for aplastic anemia, so the T cells may come from the graft donor. Each CDR3 is given with its conserved first and last residue. The order of the fields is D gene, CDR3 length, V gene, J gene, clone size, CDR3 DNA, CDR3 protein. A D gene is named only where the DNA matches it firmly. Size is stated for part of the rows, as once, few or many counts, or as a class when the clone is expanded.

D gene: TRBD2; CDR3 length: 15; V gene: TRBV4-2; J gene: TRBJ2-7; clone size: few; CDR3 DNA: TGTGCCAGCAGCCAAGATTGGGGACTAGCGCCCATGGGGTACTTC; CDR3 protein: CASSQDWGLAPMGYF
D gene: TRBD2; CDR3 length: 18; V gene: TRBV7-8; J gene: TRBJ2-5; clone size: few; CDR3 DNA: TGTGCCAGCAGCCGAGAGGGACTAGCGGGATGGATGAGGGAGACCCAGTACTTC; CDR3 protein: CASSREGLAGWMRETQYF
D gene: .; CDR3 length: 15; V gene: TRBV4-3; J gene: TRBJ1-5; clone size: few; CDR3 DNA: TGCGCCAGCAGCCAAGATGGAGGTGGCGGACAGCCCCAGCATTTT; CDR3 protein: CASSQDGGGGQPQHF
D gene: .; CDR3 length: 16; V gene: TRBV7-2; J gene: TRBJ2-2; clone size: .; CDR3 DNA: TGTGCCAGCAGCTTACCGCTAGCGTCGAACACCGGGGAGCTGTTTTTT; CDR3 protein: CASSLPLASNTGELFF
D gene: TRBD1; CDR3 length: 13; V gene: TRBV7-9; J gene: TRBJ2-7; clone size: few; CDR3 DNA: TGTGCCAGCAGCTTCGGACAGGGCGACGAGCAGTACTTC; CDR3 protein: CASSFGQGDEQYF
D gene: TRBD1; CDR3 length: 11; V gene: TRBV29-1; J gene: TRBJ2-1; clone size: .; CDR3 DNA: TGCAGCGGGGACAGGCGAAATGAGCAGTTCTTC; CDR3 protein: CSGDRRNEQFF
D gene: .; CDR3 length: 15; V gene: TRBV18; J gene: TRBJ1-2; clone size: few; CDR3 DNA: TGTGCCAGCTCCCAGACAGGCCTAAGAGACTATGGCTACACCTTC; CDR3 protein: CASSQTGLRDYGYTF
D gene: TRBD1; CDR3 length: 14; V gene: TRBV27; J gene: TRBJ2-5; clone size: few; CDR3 DNA: TGTGCCAGCAGTAAGCGGACAGGTCTAGAGACCCAGTACTTC; CDR3 protein: CASSKRTGLETQYF
D gene: .; CDR3 length: 14; V gene: TRBV18; J gene: TRBJ2-7; clone size: few; CDR3 DNA: TGTGCCAGCGCGAGAACGGGTAGCGTCGACGAGCAGTACTTC; CDR3 protein: CASARTGSVDEQYF
D gene: .; CDR3 length: 16; V gene: TRBV24-1; J gene: TRBJ2-2; clone size: few; CDR3 DNA: TGTGCCACCAGTGATGAGAGTTCCGCGAACACCGGGGAGCTGTTTTTT; CDR3 protein: CATSDESSANTGELFF
D gene: .; CDR3 length: 13; V gene: TRBV29-1; J gene: TRBJ1-2; clone size: many; CDR3 DNA: TGCAGCGTTGAAGTTGGAGAGTTTAAGGGCTACACCTTC; CDR3 protein: CSVEVGEFKGYTF
D gene: .; CDR3 length: 15; V gene: TRBV9; J gene: TRBJ1-1; clone size: .; CDR3 DNA: TGTGCCAGCAGCGCGGGGGGGGTTGGACGCACTGAAGCTTTCTTT; CDR3 protein: CASSAGGVGRTEAFF
D gene: .; CDR3 length: 16; V gene: TRBV7-3; J gene: TRBJ2-7; clone size: .; CDR3 DNA: TGTGCCAGCAGCTTCCCAGAGAGAAGTGGGTCCTACGAGCAGTACTTC; CDR3 protein: CASSFPERSGSYEQYF
D gene: .; CDR3 length: 11; V gene: TRBV29-1; J gene: TRBJ2-1; clone size: .; CDR3 DNA: TGCAGCGTCCAAAATTACAATGAGCAGTTCTTC; CDR3 protein: CSVQNYNEQFF
D gene: .; CDR3 length: 16; V gene: TRBV27; J gene: TRBJ2-7; clone size: many; CDR3 DNA: TGTGCCAGCAGTTTATCAGTAGCAGGGTCGGGGTACGAGCAGTACTTC; CDR3 protein: CASSLSVAGSGYEQYF
D gene: TRBD1; CDR3 length: 15; V gene: TRBV7-2; J gene: TRBJ2-3; clone size: few; CDR3 DNA: TGTGCCAGCAGCCTCCGGGACAGGACAGTAGATACGCAGTATTTT; CDR3 protein: CASSLRDRTVDTQYF
D gene: TRBD2; CDR3 length: 16; V gene: TRBV7-9; J gene: TRBJ2-1; clone size: .; CDR3 DNA: TGTGCCAGCAGCACGGGACTAGCACGAGGGGTAAATGAGCAGTTCTTC; CDR3 protein: CASSTGLARGVNEQFF
D gene: .; CDR3 length: 16; V gene: TRBV24-1; J gene: TRBJ2-5; clone size: few; CDR3 DNA: TGTGCCACCAGTGATTTGGGGACTCAATCGCAAGAGACCCAGTACTTC; CDR3 protein: CATSDLGTQSQETQYF
D gene: .; CDR3 length: 16; V gene: TRBV12-3/TRBV12-4; J gene: TRBJ1-1; clone size: few; CDR3 DNA: TGTGCCAGCAGACGGGACGCCCCGAGGGCCGACACTGAAGCTTTCTTT; CDR3 protein: CASRRDAPRADTEAFF
D gene: TRBD1; CDR3 length: 17; V gene: TRBV7-9; J gene: TRBJ1-1; clone size: .; CDR3 DNA: TGTGCCAGCAGCCTTTACCCGGGACAGGGAATGAACACTGAAGCTTTCTTT; CDR3 protein: CASSLYPGQGMNTEAFF
D gene: .; CDR3 length: 15; V gene: TRBV14; J gene: TRBJ2-6; clone size: many; CDR3 DNA: TGTGCCAGCAGCCTCCAACTTTCTGGGGCCAACGTCCTGACTTTC; CDR3 protein: CASSLQLSGANVLTF
D gene: .; CDR3 length: 16; V gene: TRBV19; J gene: TRBJ1-1; clone size: .; CDR3 DNA: TGTGCCAGTAGTATAGATCCCGCAGAATTGGGCACTGAAGCTTTCTTT; CDR3 protein: CASSIDPAELGTEAFF
D gene: TRBD2; CDR3 length: 16; V gene: TRBV28; J gene: TRBJ2-2; clone size: once; CDR3 DNA: TGTGCCAGCAGCGTGGGACTAGCGGGAATCACCGGGGAGCTGTTTTTT; CDR3 protein: CASSVGLAGITGELFF
D gene: .; CDR3 length: 14; V gene: TRBV7-9; J gene: TRBJ2-3; clone size: .; CDR3 DNA: TGTGCCAGCAGCTTAATGGCTAACACAGATACGCAGTATTTT; CDR3 protein: CASSLMANTDTQYF